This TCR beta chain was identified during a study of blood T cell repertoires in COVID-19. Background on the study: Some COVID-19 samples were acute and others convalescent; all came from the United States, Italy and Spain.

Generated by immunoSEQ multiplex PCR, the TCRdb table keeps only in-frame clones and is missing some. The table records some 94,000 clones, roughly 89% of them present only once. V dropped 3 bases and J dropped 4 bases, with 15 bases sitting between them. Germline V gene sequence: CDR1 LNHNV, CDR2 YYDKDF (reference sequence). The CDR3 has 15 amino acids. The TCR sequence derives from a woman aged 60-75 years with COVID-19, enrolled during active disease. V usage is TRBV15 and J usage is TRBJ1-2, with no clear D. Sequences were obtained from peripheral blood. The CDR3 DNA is TGTGCCACCAGCAGGGCGGGAGTGGGGAGCTATGGCTACACCTTC. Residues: CATSRAGVGSYGYTF.